These 24 T cell receptor beta chains were all obtained from the same sample, sequenced in a study of blood T cells in healthy people across ages. A J-beta primer mix and a sample-barcoded 5' primer were used in a second PCR of roughly 6 to 11 cycles. TCRdb ran MiXCR on the 5' RACE reads and lists one entry per CDR3 protein. Here the sample spans roughly 1,000,000 distinct CDR3 sequences, under 30% being singletons. These data are also associated with another study on T cells of mothers and their children.

Material: blood. Every receptor here comes from a girl aged 2-10 years in good health.

J is TRBJ2-5 and V is TRBV29-1; 8 nucleotides agree with TRBD2. This CDR3 has 13 residues. Losses at the gene ends were 7 bases for V and 3 bases for J; bases not matched to a gene: 7. CDR1 and CDR2 (germline): SQVTM, ANQGSEA. CDR3 in DNA: TGCAGCGCCGAGATACTAGCGGAAGAGACCCAGTACTTC. It yields the protein CSAEILAEETQYF. Together with reference TRBV29-1 and TRBJ2-5, the CDR3 gives the full variable domain: SAVISQKPSRDICQRGTSLTIQCQVDSQVTMMFWYRQQPGQSLTLIATANQGSEATYESGFVIDKFPISRPNLTFSTLTVSNMSPEDSSIYLCSAEILAEETQYFGPGTRLLVL.

This clonotype has more than one count but fewer than ten. Its ends do not fully match the called genes, so a read error is possible. The V and J genes are TRBV7-6 and TRBJ2-2; D gene unclear. CDR3 length equals 18 residues. Germline lookup yields CDR1 SGHVS and CDR2 FNYEAQ. In nucleotides, the CDR3 is TGTGCCGGCAGCTTAGTAGTGCACGAGACGCTGGTGACCGGGGAGCTGTTTTTT. Protein sequence: CAGSLVVHETLVTGELFF. The variable domain in full, with the rest retrieved from reference TRBV7-6 and TRBJ2-2, is GAGVSQSPRYKVTKRGQDVALRCDPISGHVSLYWYRQALGQGPEFLTYFNYEAQQDKSGLPNDRFSAERPEGSISTLTIQRTEQRDSAMYRCAGSLVVHETLVTGELFFGEGSRLTVL.

This rearrangement joins TRBV24-1 to TRBJ2-1; D is unresolved. Germline CDR1 is KGHDR and CDR2 is SFDVKD. The V end was cut by 4 bases, the J end by 6 bases, with 3 bases between. The CDR3 is 11 amino acids. The chain's CDR3 is CATSDINEQFF. CDR3 bases: TGTGCCACCAGTGACATCAATGAGCAGTTCTTC.

There are a few counts of this clonotype. The chain employs TRBV7-8 and TRBJ2-1; D is uncertain. Trimming removed 3 bases at V and 7 bases at J, with 7 bases between. The CDR3 consists of 12 residues. Per the germline V gene, CDR1 is SGHVS and CDR2 is FQNEAQ. In DNA, the CDR3 is TGTGCCAGCAGCTTTGCTAGTAATGAGCAGTTCTTC. Its protein product is CASSFASNEQFF. Together with reference TRBV7-8 and TRBJ2-1, the CDR3 gives the full variable domain: GAGVSQSPRYKVAKRGQDVALRCDPISGHVSLFWYQQALGQGPEFLTYFQNEAQLDKSGLPSDRFFAERPEGSVSTLKIQRTQQEDSAVYLCASSFASNEQFFGPGTRLTVL.

This clonotype was counted only a few times. V and J are TRBV4-1 and TRBJ2-1; 8 bases are a match to TRBD2. The closer fit of TRBJ2-5 to the DNA end suggests the J call may be wrong. The germline CDR1 and CDR2 sequences are MGHRA and YSYEKL. The CDR3 extends over 13 amino acids. The CDR3 sequence is CASSQYLAGTQYF. CDR3 DNA: TGCGCCAGCAGCCAATATCTAGCGGGGACCCAGTACTTC.

As concerns this clonotype: Sequence at one end of the junction differs from germline and may be a read error. The chain uses TRBV6-1 and TRBJ2-1; the D is unclear. CDR1 and CDR2 (germline): MNHNS, SASEGT. There are 17 residues in the CDR3. The CDR3 DNA reads as TGTGCCAGCTTTGGCTTCGGGTGGCGGCATCCGACCTGCGAGCAGCACTTC. Translated, it gives CASFGFGWRHPTCEQHF.

The rearrangement links TRBV24-1 to TRBJ1-2, with D perhaps matching TRBD1 (5 bases). The CDR3 has 13 residues. Between the trimmed V and J ends, which lost 3 bases and 4 bases, there was a span of 8 bases. Looked up from germline, CDR1 is KGHDR and CDR2 is SFDVKD. CDR3 region: CATSDTGVYGYTF. CDR3 sequence (DNA): TGTGCCACCAGTGATACAGGCGTCTATGGCTACACCTTC.

This clonotype was counted a few times. The CDR3: CAISLASPGEQFF. DNA for the CDR3: TGTGCCATCTCTCTGGCTAGCCCCGGTGAGCAGTTCTTC. The J gene is TRBJ2-1, the V gene TRBV10-3, with D maybe TRBD2 (5 bases). Per the germline V gene, CDR1 is ENHRY and CDR2 is SYGVKD. This CDR3 is built from 13 residues. V lost 8 bases and J 9 bases, leaving 17 bases between the germline ends.

This clonotype was seen more than once but under ten times. The chain uses TRBV24-1 and TRBJ2-5, with 7 bases identical to TRBD1. The CDR3 is made up of 15 amino acids. V trimming: 2 bases; J trimming: 3 bases; junction bases outside the gene matches: 5. Per germline, CDR1 KGHDR and CDR2 SFDVKD. CDR3 region: CATSDWDSLEETQYF. CDR3 coding DNA: TGTGCCACCAGTGATTGGGACAGCCTAGAAGAGACCCAGTACTTC.

CDR3 region: CASSTDGPAGTQYF. CDR3 DNA: TGTGCCAGCAGCACCGATGGGCCGGCGGGGACCCAGTACTTC. The rearrangement links TRBV11-2 to TRBJ2-1; TRBD2 might be the D (5 bases). The DNA end is more similar to TRBJ2-5, so the J call may be wrong. The CDR3 has 14 residues. In germline, CDR1 is SGHAT, CDR2 FQNNGV.

This clonotype was found a few times. V usage is TRBV24-1 and J usage is TRBJ2-7; D uncertain. CDR3 size: 12 residues. V was pared by 9 bases and J by 3 bases, with 11 bases between. CDR1 and CDR2 from the germline V gene are KGHDR and SFDVKD. This CDR3 is CATGEGDYEQYF. DNA for the CDR3: TGTGCCACCGGAGAAGGTGACTACGAGCAGTACTTC.

The CDR3 sequence: CASSQDLAGDKNIQYF. CDR3 DNA: TGCGCCAGCAGCCAAGATCTAGCGGGGGATAAAAACATTCAGTACTTC. The rearrangement joins TRBV4-1 to TRBJ2-4; 10 nucleotides match TRBD2. V trimming: 0 bases; J trimming: 4 bases; junction bases outside the gene matches: 3. The CDR3 has 16 amino acids. Germline V gene data show CDR1 as MGHRA and CDR2 as YSYEKL.

The V and J genes are TRBV28 and TRBJ1-5, with D possibly being TRBD1 (6 bases). Trimming shortened V by 6 bases and J by 7 bases, and 16 bases separated the two germline ends. The CDR3 length is 14 residues. Germline-derived CDR1 and CDR2 are MDHEN and SYDVKM. CDR3 sequence: CASRVPGGGQPQHF. CDR3 in DNA: TGTGCCAGCAGAGTCCCGGGTGGGGGCCAGCCCCAGCATTTT.

Only a few counts were recorded for this clonotype. V usage is TRBV6-1 and J usage is TRBJ1-5; D perhaps matches TRBD1 (6 bases). Trimming took 1 base from V and 7 from J, leaving 11 bases between them. This CDR3 has 14 amino acids. Germline V gene sequence: CDR1 MNHNS, CDR2 SASEGT. The CDR3 region has the DNA TGTGCCAGCAGTGAAGATACAGGGACCCAGCCCCAGCATTTT. Amino acid sequence: CASSEDTGTQPQHF.

Comment on this clonotype: At one end the junction does not follow the germline gene, possibly because of a read error. This sequence joins TRBV19 and TRBJ1-1; 8 nucleotides line up with TRBD1. The germline V gene has CDR1 LNHDA and CDR2 SQIVND (reference sequence). The CDR3 covers 12 residues. CDR3 sequence (DNA): TGTGCCATTCGGACAGGGAGCACTGAAGCCTTCTTT. Its protein is CAIRTGSTEAFF.

The rearrangement links TRBV4-3 to TRBJ2-3, with D perhaps matching TRBD2 (5 bases). Trimming left V 5 bases short and J 0 bases short, with 12 bases between. The CDR3 contains 15 residues. The V gene's germline CDR1 is LGHNA and CDR2 YSLEER. CDR3 in DNA: TGCGCCAGCAGCTGGGAGAGAGTAAGCACAGATACGCAGTATTTT. Translated: CASSWERVSTDTQYF.

V and J are TRBV7-2 and TRBJ2-2, with 8 bases identical to TRBD2. There are 12 residues in the CDR3. Trimming cost V 8 bases and J 5 bases; bases outside gene matches: 1. CDR1 and CDR2 (germline): SGHTA, FQGNSA. In nucleotides, the CDR3 is TGTGCCAGCGAGCGGGGGACCGGGGAGCTGTTTTTT. It yields the protein CASERGTGELFF.

In regard to this clonotype: Germline and junction disagree at one end, which may indicate a read error. This sequence joins TRBV7-2 and TRBJ2-1; 8 nucleotides agree with TRBD1. This CDR3 region has 15 residues. Germline assignment: CDR1 SGHTA and CDR2 FQGNSA. The CDR3 sequence: CASSSRDRMINGQFF. CDR3 in DNA: TGTGCCAGCAGCTCTCGGGACAGGATGATCAATGGGCAGTTCTTC. Full variable domain (remainder filled in from reference TRBV7-2 and TRBJ2-1): GAGVSQSPSNKVTEKGKDVELRCDPISGHTALYWYRQSLGQGLEFLIYFQGNSAPDKSGLPSDRFSAERTGGSVSTLTIQRTQQEDSAVYLCASSSRDRMINGQFFGPGTRLTVL.

The table lists this clonotype with a few counts. The rearrangement uses TRBV5-5 and TRBJ2-2; D call uncertain. CDR3 size: 14 residues. CDR1 is SGHKS, CDR2 YYEKEE, per germline (reference sequence). Trimming took 3 bases from V and 7 from J, leaving 13 bases between them. CDR3 sequence reads: CASSSVFVGGELFF. The DNA for the CDR3 is TGTGCCAGCAGCTCCGTGTTTGTGGGCGGGGAGCTGTTTTTT.

CDR3 sequence reads: CASSATLAGELTYEQYF. CDR3 sequence (DNA): TGCGCCAGCAGCGCGACTCTAGCGGGAGAGCTCACCTACGAGCAGTACTTC. The chain recombines TRBV5-1 with TRBJ2-5, with TRBD2 identical over 10 bases. TRBJ2-7 explains the end of the DNA better; the J call may be wrong. From germline, CDR1 is SGHRS and CDR2 YFSETQ. The CDR3 sequence is 17 residues long.

This clonotype appeared a few times. The genes are TRBV12-5 and TRBJ2-1; D possibly corresponds to TRBD2 (5 bases). This CDR3 has 16 residues. V was cut by 0 bases and J by 2 bases, with 11 bases left in between. Germline values: CDR1 LGHNT, CDR2 FRNRAP. The CDR3 is CASGLVAVATYNEQFF. The CDR3 nucleotides read TGTGCTAGTGGTTTGGTTGCGGTAGCGACCTACAATGAGCAGTTCTTC.

This clonotype occurred a few times. V gene TRBV14 combines with J gene TRBJ2-5; 10 bases fit TRBD1. The trim removed 4 bases at V and 4 bases at J, leaving 9 bases unmatched. CDR1 is SGHDN and CDR2 is FVKESK in the germline V gene. The CDR3 consists of 16 residues. CDR3 residues: CASSPLRTGGLETQYF. The CDR3 bases are TGTGCCAGCAGCCCACTCCGGACAGGGGGATTAGAGACCCAGTACTTC.

On this clonotype itself: At one end, the junction sequence differs from germline, possibly due to a read error. The chain uses TRBV7-6 and TRBJ2-7, with 8 bases lining up with TRBD1. The germline V gene encodes CDR1 SGHVS and CDR2 FNYEAQ. The CDR3 spans 17 residues. The CDR3 region has the DNA TGTGCCAGCAGCCCCCACAGTGCCGGGACAGGCATCTACGGGCAGTACTTC. Its translation: CASSPHSAGTGIYGQYF.

The V gene is TRBV5-1, the J gene TRBJ2-1; possibly TRBD2 for D (5 bases). V lost 7 bases and J lost 8, with 19 bases in between. The germline CDR1 and CDR2 sequences are SGHRS and YFSETQ. The CDR3 length is 14 residues. The CDR3 nucleotides read TGCGCCAGCGGAAAGGACTGGCAGACGGATGAGCAGTTCTTC. Translating it yields CASGKDWQTDEQFF.